Presented here are 24 T cell receptor beta chains from one specimen sequenced in a study of a mutant IDH1 vaccine in newly diagnosed glioma. Some clones are missing from TCRdb's copy, which holds only in-frame ones; the method was immunoSEQ multiplex PCR. Of under 80,000 clones in the sample, approximately 83% were seen once. Time point of the sample: baseline, week 1 (first vaccination visit). Treatment of the sample: pre-vaccination baseline after standard-of-care therapy. The sample was PBMCs, taken from a glioma patient treated with radiotherapy, temozolomide or both. All receptors come from a man aged 25-45 years with glioma.

The chain links TRBV11-2 to TRBJ2-2; D might be TRBD2 (5 bases). Deletions cut 5 bases from V and 9 bases from J, with 16 bases between. Germline CDR1 reads SGHAT; CDR2 reads FQNNGV. There are 14 residues in the CDR3. Written as DNA, the CDR3 is TGTGCCAGCAGCCATCCGGCCGGGGATCGGGAGCTGTTTTTT. This encodes CASSHPAGDRELFF.

The J gene is TRBJ2-3, the V gene TRBV19; no clear D gene. Trimming stripped 10 bases from V and 9 bases from J, with 20 bases between. The germline V gene has CDR1 LNHDA and CDR2 SQIVND (reference sequence). This CDR3 spans 13 amino acids. For the CDR3, the DNA is TGTGCCACCACCTTTCCATCCGTGGGGACGCAGTATTTT. Its protein is CATTFPSVGTQYF.

The chain uses TRBV18 and TRBJ2-1, with D possibly being TRBD2 (6 bases). V shed 0 bases and J shed 8 bases, with 11 bases lying between them. This CDR3 has 14 residues. Per germline, CDR1 KGHSH and CDR2 LQKENI. CDR3 region: CASSPPAGSDEQFF. The CDR3 coding sequence is TGTGCCAGCTCACCACCGGCGGGGTCCGATGAGCAGTTCTTC.

There are a few counts of this clone. The rearrangement uses TRBV6-1 and TRBJ1-6; D remains ambiguous. CDR3 length equals 13 residues. Germline V gives CDR1 MNHNS, CDR2 SASEGT. Trimming removed 2 bases at V and 7 bases at J, with 6 bases between. CDR3 nucleotide sequence: TGTGCCAGCAGTGAACTGGACAATTCACCCCTCCACTTT. Residues: CASSELDNSPLHF.

V gene TRBV11-2 combines with J gene TRBJ1-3, with 10 bases that match TRBD1. Germline CDR1 is SGHAT and CDR2 is FQNNGV. V was pared by 5 bases and J by 5 bases, with 9 bases of the junction left unmatched. This CDR3 has 16 residues. DNA for the CDR3: TGTGCCAGCAGCCTCACGACAGGGGGCATTAGAAACACCATATATTTT. Amino acid sequence: CASSLTTGGIRNTIYF.

Here the CDR3 DNA reads TGTGCCAGCAGCCCCATTGGGGGACTTAAGGAAAAACTGTTTTTT. Translating it yields CASSPIGGLKEKLFF. The chain has TRBV7-8 and TRBJ1-4; possible D gene TRBD1, 5 bases. The CDR3 totals 15 residues. V was cut by 5 bases and J by 8 bases, with 18 bases left in between. Germline-derived CDR1 and CDR2 are SGHVS and FQNEAQ.

The chain links TRBV4-1 to TRBJ1-4, with D perhaps TRBD1 (5 bases). This CDR3 contains 11 residues. Trimming pared 4 bases from V and 14 bases from J, leaving 11 bases between. Germline values: CDR1 MGHRA, CDR2 YSYEKL. CDR3 nucleotide sequence: TGCGCCAGCAGCCGGAACAGGCATCTGTTTTTT. It translates to CASSRNRHLFF.

J is TRBJ2-5 and V is TRBV5-6, with D possibly called TRBD1 or TRBD2 (5 bases each). The CDR3 sequence is 15 residues long. Per the germline V gene, CDR1 is SGHDT and CDR2 is YYEEEE. Trimming took off 4 bases at V and 7 bases at J, with 20 bases between the two ends. CDR3 sequence reads: CASSPGPTNPGTQYF. The CDR3 DNA reads as TGTGCCAGCAGCCCGGGGCCTACTAACCCCGGGACCCAGTACTTC.

The CDR3 loop is CASSLWWEPQHF. CDR3 DNA sequence: TGTGCCAGCAGTTTATGGTGGGAGCCCCAGCATTTT. The chain employs TRBV28 and TRBJ1-5; no clear D. The CDR3 covers 12 residues. Germline values: CDR1 MDHEN, CDR2 SYDVKM. V was shortened by 0 bases and J by 8 bases, with 5 bases between the two germline ends.

The rearrangement links TRBV6-6 to TRBJ1-1; D ambiguous. The CDR3 contains 12 residues. The V gene's germline CDR1 is MNHNY and CDR2 SVGAGI (reference sequence). V was trimmed by 3 bases and J by 10 bases, leaving 12 bases between them. The CDR3 DNA is TGTGCCAGCAGTTATAGAGGGTCTGGAGCTTTCTTT. This gives the protein CASSYRGSGAFF.

This sequence joins TRBV10-3 and TRBJ1-2, with no clear D. V lost 10 bases and J lost 6, with 27 bases in between. The CDR3 loop spans 16 amino acids. Germline CDR1 ENHRY, CDR2 SYGVKD. The CDR3 DNA reads TGTGCCAGCCTACCGGGCGTCTCCCTCACTCAGCATGGCTACACCTTC. Translation: CASLPGVSLTQHGYTF.

The CDR3 DNA sequence: TGTGCCAGCAGTTTGGCGGGACAGGGGGAAGAAGCTTTCTTT. Translation gives CASSLAGQGEEAFF. V is TRBV28 and J is TRBJ1-1, with 11 bases fitting TRBD1. The CDR3 is 14 residues long. CDR1 and CDR2 from the germline V gene are MDHEN and SYDVKM. V lost 3 bases to trimming and J lost 8 bases; unmatched junction nucleotides: 5.

J is TRBJ2-3 and V is TRBV6-4; D ambiguous. The V end lost 6 bases, the J end lost 6 bases, and 19 bases lay between the germline ends. The CDR3 contains 15 residues. Per the germline V gene, CDR1 is MRHNA and CDR2 is SNTAGT. The CDR3 reads CASSAPTCAVDTQYF. The CDR3 nucleotides read TGTGCCAGCAGCGCCCCGACTTGCGCCGTCGATACGCAGTATTTT.

V gene TRBV27 combines with J gene TRBJ1-4; TRBD1 matches at 9 bases. Losses at the gene ends were 8 bases for V and 1 base for J; bases not matched to a gene: 20. CDR3 length: 20 residues. Germline V lookup: CDR1 MNHEY, CDR2 SMNVEV (reference sequence). The CDR3 sequence: CASRTTTGTGIFETNEKLFF. In DNA, the CDR3 is TGTGCCAGCCGCACAACCACCGGGACAGGGATTTTTGAAACTAATGAAAAACTGTTTTTT.

V and J are TRBV27 and TRBJ2-7, with TRBD2 identical over 11 bases. The ends lost 4 bases at V and 2 bases at J; junction bases unmatched: 7. The CDR3 length is 16 residues. Per germline, CDR1 MNHEY and CDR2 SMNVEV (reference sequence). CDR3 DNA: TGTGCCAGCAGTTCCGACGGGACTAGCGGACCCTACGAGCAGTACTTC. Translated: CASSSDGTSGPYEQYF.

The chain joins TRBV2 to TRBJ2-3; 10 positions agree with TRBD2. Trimming cost V 7 bases and J 3 bases; bases outside gene matches: 4. Germline V CDR1 and CDR2: SNHLY, FYNNEI. The length of the CDR3 is 14 residues. As DNA, the CDR3 is TGTGCCAGCACCCCTAGCGGGGGAACAGATACGCAGTATTTT. It encodes CASTPSGGTDTQYF.

The V call is TRBV5-1, the J call TRBJ2-1, with TRBD2 as a possible D gene (6 bases). Trimming removed 0 bases from V and 1 base from J, with 11 bases in between. The CDR3 extends over 16 amino acids. The germline V gene encodes CDR1 SGHRS and CDR2 YFSETQ. The CDR3 spells CASSLVGGLSYNEQFF. As DNA, the CDR3 is TGCGCCAGCAGCTTGGTTGGGGGGTTGTCCTACAATGAGCAGTTCTTC.

This chain connects TRBV5-6 to TRBJ1-4; 7 bases agree with TRBD1. V was pared by 4 bases and J by 5 bases, with 2 bases of the junction left unmatched. CDR1 is SGHDT, CDR2 YYEEEE, per germline. The CDR3 totals 13 residues. CDR3 in DNA: TGTGCCAGCAGCCGGGACAGCAATGAAAAACTGTTTTTT. Translated, it gives CASSRDSNEKLFF.

The rearrangement joins TRBV2 to TRBJ2-1; 8 nucleotides match TRBD1. CDR1 and CDR2 from the germline V gene are SNHLY and FYNNEI. V trimming: 8 bases; J trimming: 2 bases; junction bases outside the gene matches: 5. This CDR3 region has 14 residues. Here the CDR3 reads CASGQGAAYNEQFF. CDR3 bases: TGTGCCAGCGGGCAGGGGGCCGCCTACAATGAGCAGTTCTTC.

The chain uses TRBV7-9 and TRBJ1-2, with D possibly being TRBD1 (5 bases). The length of the CDR3 is 13 residues. Germline V lookup: CDR1 SEHNR, CDR2 FQNEAQ (reference sequence). The ends were cut back, 4 bases at V and 11 bases at J, with 17 bases in the middle. The CDR3, as DNA: TGTGCCAGCAGCTCCCCAAGTGGGACGGCTTACACCTTC. Its translation: CASSSPSGTAYTF.

This clone was found once. The V gene is TRBV2, the J gene TRBJ2-7; 8 bases are shared with TRBD1. This CDR3 spans 14 amino acids. The germline gives CDR1 SNHLY, CDR2 FYNNEI. Germline trimming cut 5 bases from V and 7 bases from J; bases unmatched to any gene: 10. CDR3 sequence (DNA): TGTGCCAGCAGTCCCAAGACAGGGGTCGGAGAGCAGTACTTC. As protein: CASSPKTGVGEQYF.

V usage is TRBV2 and J usage is TRBJ2-2, with 9 bases that match TRBD2. The CDR3 spans 15 residues. Germline trimming cut 6 bases from V and 4 bases from J; bases unmatched to any gene: 6. Per the germline V gene, CDR1 is SNHLY and CDR2 is FYNNEI. The CDR3 region has the DNA TGTGCCAGCAGCCCGCGGGGGGGCAGCACCGGGGAGCTGTTTTTT. This encodes CASSPRGGSTGELFF.

In this sample, this clone turned up once. The CDR3 protein is CASSQGQIVSGYTF. Written as DNA, the CDR3 is TGTGCCAGTAGTCAAGGACAGATAGTGTCCGGCTACACCTTC. This chain uses TRBV19 with TRBJ1-2; TRBD1 is a possible D gene (6 bases). CDR3 length: 14 amino acids. Germline values: CDR1 LNHDA, CDR2 SQIVND (reference sequence). V was trimmed by 5 bases and J by 8 bases, leaving 18 bases between them.

The gene calls are TRBV19 and TRBJ2-3, with D perhaps TRBD1 (5 bases). The CDR3 has 16 amino acids. Germline V CDR1 and CDR2: LNHDA, SQIVND (reference sequence). V was trimmed by 3 bases and J by 2 bases, leaving 15 bases between them. The chain's CDR3 is CASSIGSRQHTDTQYF. In nucleotides, the CDR3 is TGTGCCAGTAGTATCGGGTCCCGACAGCACACAGATACGCAGTATTTT.